The 2 T cell receptor beta chains listed next were all sequenced from one sample in a study of control samples from healthy donors and cancer patients. Only in-frame clones appear in the TCRdb table, and some are missing; sequencing was by immunoSEQ multiplex PCR. This table holds about 130,000 clones, approximately 92% found once. Specimen: blood. Receptors originate from a man between 18 and 29 years old in good health.

The V and J genes are TRBV7-9 and TRBJ2-7; D gene unclear. Trimming shortened V by 2 bases and J by 12 bases, and 11 bases separated the two germline ends. The CDR3 loop spans 11 amino acids. Germline lookup yields CDR1 SEHNR and CDR2 FQNEAQ (reference sequence). The CDR3 region has the DNA TGTGCCAGCAGCTTATGTTGTCTGTCGTACGTC. Amino acids: CASSLCCLSYV.

This clone was detected once. The chain employs TRBV7-2 and TRBJ2-4, with TRBD1 as a possible D gene (6 bases). V lost 3 bases and J lost 4, with 7 bases in between. The CDR3 loop spans 13 amino acids. The germline gives CDR1 SGHTA, CDR2 FQGNSA. CDR3 protein: CASSLGTKNIQYF. DNA of the CDR3: TGTGCCAGCAGCTTGGGGACAAAAAACATTCAGTACTTC.